This is a list of T cell receptor beta chains from one sample in a study of blood T cell repertoires in COVID-19. Sequencing used immunoSEQ multiplex PCR; TCRdb keeps in-frame clones, though not all of them. The table shows fewer than 55,000 clones, with roughly 70% occurring only once. The sequenced sample was peripheral blood. These receptors were taken from a woman in her seventies with acute or convalescent COVID-19. CDR3s include the opening cysteine and the closing phenylalanine or tryptophan. The D gene is left open where the match is weak. A row's size may be missing; if present it is once, few, many or a size class.

-	TRBV18	TRBJ2-3	TRBD2	TGTGCCAGCTCACCAACTAGCGGACCCAGCACAGATACGCAGTATTTT	CASSPTSGPSTDTQYF
-	TRBV18	TRBJ2-5	-	TGTGCCAGCTCACCCCAACAGGGTCGGCAAGAGACCCAGTACTTC	CASSPQQGRQETQYF
once	TRBV24-1	TRBJ2-5	-	TGTGCCACCAGTAATTTCGGTGAGACCCAGTACTTC	CATSNFGETQYF
-	TRBV12-3/TRBV12-4	TRBJ2-5	TRBD1	TGTGCCAGCAGTTTGGGACAGCAAGAGACCCAGTACTTC	CASSLGQQETQYF
once	TRBV14	TRBJ1-5	-	TGTGCCAGCAGCCAAGGCCCGGATCAGCCCCAGCATTTT	CASSQGPDQPQHF
-	TRBV19	TRBJ2-2	-	TGTGCAGCAAGAAGGGGAGGAGTGGACACCGGGGAGCTGTTTTTT	CAARRGGVDTGELFF
few	TRBV11-2	TRBJ2-3	-	TGTGCCAGCAGCTTAGATCATGGCGGGGGCACAGATACGCAGTATTTT	CASSLDHGGGTDTQYF
few	TRBV5-1	TRBJ1-6	TRBD1	TGCGCCAGCAGACAGGGGGACAGGGACAATTCACCCCTCCACTTT	CASRQGDRDNSPLHF
-	TRBV5-1	TRBJ2-3	TRBD1	TGCGCCAGCAGCTTCTCGGACAGGGCGAGGGGAGATACGCAGTATTTT	CASSFSDRARGDTQYF
few	TRBV28	TRBJ1-1	-	TGTGCCAGCAGCACAAAAACAGGGTCGCCTGAAGCTTTCTTT	CASSTKTGSPEAFF
-	TRBV5-6	TRBJ1-5	-	TGTGCCAGCAGCTTGTCCCACGGGGGGGCTAGCAATCAGCCCCAGCATTTT	CASSLSHGGASNQPQHF
-	TRBV10-1	TRBJ2-7	TRBD2	TGCGTCCTGGGGAGGGGCCCCCACTCCTACGAGCAGTACTTC	CVLGRGPHSYEQYF
-	TRBV6-2/TRBV6-3	TRBJ2-4	-	TGTGCCAGCAGTTACTACACAGGGAGGGGGAGAATAGCCAAAAACATTCAGTACTTC	CASSYYTGRGRIAKNIQYF
-	TRBV19	TRBJ1-3	TRBD1	TGTGCCAGTAGTCTTCGAGGACAGGGGGTGAGAGGAAACACCATATATTTT	CASSLRGQGVRGNTIYF
-	TRBV11-2	TRBJ2-7	-	TGTGCCAGCAGCTTAGCCCCTTCGAGGGCCGAGCAGTACTTC	CASSLAPSRAEQYF
-	TRBV15	TRBJ2-7	-	TGTGCCACCAGCAGAGATACAGGGATGGACATGTCCTACGAGCAGTACTTC	CATSRDTGMDMSYEQYF
-	TRBV6-5	TRBJ2-7	TRBD1	TGTGCCAGCAGTTCCCCAAGTCGACAGGGGGGCTACGAGCAGTACTTC	CASSSPSRQGGYEQYF
many	TRBV24-1	TRBJ2-3	TRBD2	TGTGCCACCAGTGACCTCGGGACTAGCGGGAAGGTCACAGATACGCAGTATTTT	CATSDLGTSGKVTDTQYF
-	TRBV4-2	TRBJ2-5	-	TGTGCCAGCAGCCAAGCTGCGGGTGTTGGGGAGACCCAGTACTTC	CASSQAAGVGETQYF
-	TRBV30	TRBJ2-5	TRBD1	TGTGCCTGGAGTGTACGACAGGGGGAGACCCAGTACTTC	CAWSVRQGETQYF
-	TRBV7-3	TRBJ2-2	-	TGTGCCAGCAGCTCCAGTGTCGGGACCGGGGAGCTGTTTTTT	CASSSSVGTGELFF
-	TRBV4-3	TRBJ2-4	-	TGCGCCAGCAGCCAAGACCCGGGAGTGAAAGGAAACATTCAGTACTTC	CASSQDPGVKGNIQYF
few	TRBV18	TRBJ1-2	TRBD1	TGTGCCAGCACCGGACAGGTGAACTATGGCTACACCTTC	CASTGQVNYGYTF
-	TRBV2	TRBJ1-3	-	TGTGCCAGCAGACAGGACTCTGGAAACACCATATATTTT	CASRQDSGNTIYF
-	TRBV4-3	TRBJ2-2	TRBD2	TGCGCCAGCAGCCAAGAGGCGGGAGGCGCCGGGGAGCTGTTTTTT	CASSQEAGGAGELFF
-	TRBV6-6	TRBJ1-5	TRBD1	TGTGCCAGCAGCACCGGGACAGGGTTTGAGCCCCAGCATTTT	CASSTGTGFEPQHF
-	TRBV5-4	TRBJ1-1	TRBD1	TGTGCCAGCAGCGAGGACAGGGGGAACACTGAAGCTTTCTTT	CASSEDRGNTEAFF
few	TRBV3-1/TRBV3-2	TRBJ1-3	-	TGTGCCAGCAGCCACCACGCGGGAGGAAACACCATATATTTT	CASSHHAGGNTIYF
-	TRBV19	TRBJ1-2	-	TGTGCCAGCGGGGATGCCCATTATGGCTACACCTTC	CASGDAHYGYTF
-	TRBV30	TRBJ1-5	TRBD1	TGTGCCTGGAGTGTAGGGACAGGGGGCCGTCAGCCCCAGCATTTT	CAWSVGTGGRQPQHF
once	TRBV6-5	TRBJ2-4	TRBD1	TGTGCCAGCAGTTCCCCCGGGACAGGGAAAAACATTCAGTACTTC	CASSSPGTGKNIQYF
-	TRBV7-2	TRBJ2-1	-	TGTGCCAGCAGTTTGACTAATGAGCAGTTCTTC	CASSLTNEQFF
-	TRBV7-2	TRBJ1-2	-	TGTGCCAGCAGCTTAGCCGGGGGGGGAAACTATGGCTACACCTTC	CASSLAGGGNYGYTF
-	TRBV5-1	TRBJ1-4	TRBD1	TGCGCCAGCAGCTCAGGGGGCGCAGGTACTAATGAAAAACTGTTTTTT	CASSSGGAGTNEKLFF
-	TRBV5-1	TRBJ1-1	-	TGCGCCAGCAGTAACCCGACTGAGCAAGCTTTCTTT	CASSNPTEQAFF
-	TRBV5-5	TRBJ2-5	TRBD1	TGTGCCAGCAGCTTAATAAGGGGGCTGCTGGAGACCCAGTACTTC	CASSLIRGLLETQYF
-	TRBV6-6	TRBJ2-7	TRBD2	TGTGCCAGCAACGAGCGGGAGACTCTCGAGCAGTACTTC	CASNERETLEQYF
-	TRBV19	TRBJ1-2	-	TGTGCCAGTGGACAGGGCTACACCTTC	CASGQGYTF
-	TRBV7-2	TRBJ1-6	TRBD1	TGTGCCAGCAGCTCAGGGGGTTCACCCCTCCACTTT	CASSSGGSPLHF
once	TRBV6-5	TRBJ1-2	TRBD1	TGTGCCAGCAGAGGGACAGGGAACATCTATGGCTACACCTTC	CASRGTGNIYGYTF
-	TRBV6-4	TRBJ2-1	TRBD2	TGTGCCAGCAGTGAATGGCTAGCGGGAGTTTTTGAGCAGTTCTTC	CASSEWLAGVFEQFF
few	TRBV11-2	TRBJ2-2	TRBD2	TGTGCCAGCCGAGGAGGCGGGAGCGCCGGGGAGCTGTTTTTT	CASRGGGSAGELFF
-	TRBV6-5	TRBJ2-2	-	TGTGCCAGCAGTTTGGGGACACCCAACACCGGGGAGCTGTTTTTT	CASSLGTPNTGELFF
once	TRBV18	TRBJ2-1	-	TGTGCCAGCTCCCAGCAGGATGAGCAGTTCTTC	CASSQQDEQFF
-	TRBV4-1	TRBJ2-7	-	TGCGCCAGCAGCCAAGACGTAAGGAGCGGTCCGTACAAGCAGTACTTC	CASSQDVRSGPYKQYF
few	TRBV7-3	TRBJ2-5	-	TGTGCCAGCAGCTTAATGGTCGGTGGAGAGACCCAGTACTTC	CASSLMVGGETQYF
-	TRBV24-1	TRBJ1-2	-	TGTGCCACCAGTGATTTGGGCCGGGGGGGCTACACCTTC	CATSDLGRGGYTF
few	TRBV6-5	TRBJ2-7	TRBD1	TGTGCCAGCAGTTACTCGAGGCCGGGACAGGGGCACGAGCAGTACTTC	CASSYSRPGQGHEQYF
-	TRBV18	TRBJ2-5	-	TGTGCCAGCTCACCACGGACCTCGGGGAGCCGCGGGACCCAGTACTTC	CASSPRTSGSRGTQYF
-	TRBV5-1	TRBJ1-1	-	TGCGCCAGCAGCTTGGATGAGGGATGGGACACTGAAGCTTTCTTT	CASSLDEGWDTEAFF
-	TRBV28	TRBJ1-1	TRBD1	TGTGCCAGCAGCCCCCCCGACAGGGGAGGGACTGAAGCTTTCTTT	CASSPPDRGGTEAFF
-	TRBV11-3	TRBJ2-7	-	TGTGCCAGCAGCTTACTCAGGTATATCTACGAGCAGTACTTC	CASSLLRYIYEQYF
-	TRBV19	TRBJ1-1	TRBD1	TGTGCCAGTAGTACGCGACAGGGATCGGGGACTGAAGCTTTCTTT	CASSTRQGSGTEAFF
-	TRBV6-4	TRBJ1-2	-	TGTGCCAGCAGTCCACAGGCTAACTATGGCTACACCTTC	CASSPQANYGYTF
-	TRBV7-2	TRBJ2-2	-	TGTGCCAGCAGCTTAGAGGGCGGGGCGGCCGGGGAGCTGTTTTTT	CASSLEGGAAGELFF
-	TRBV7-8	TRBJ1-6	-	TGTGCCAGCAGACCTCGGGGGTACTCACCCCTCCACTTT	CASRPRGYSPLHF
-	TRBV4-2	TRBJ2-5	TRBD2	TGTGCCAGCAGCCCGATAGCGGGGGGGCCCGGGGAGACCCAGTACTTC	CASSPIAGGPGETQYF
once	TRBV2	TRBJ1-5	-	TGTGCCAGCGGTTTGGGGGGGACGGGTCAGCCCCAGCATTTT	CASGLGGTGQPQHF
-	TRBV28	TRBJ1-4	-	TGTGCCAGCAGTCCAGAGGGAGGGAACAATGAAAAACTGTTTTTT	CASSPEGGNNEKLFF
few	TRBV27	TRBJ2-1	-	TGTGCCAGCAGTTTAGTTCTAGCGTCATTCAATGAGCAGTTCTTC	CASSLVLASFNEQFF